This paragraph covers one T cell receptor (beta chain) sequence. This sample was taken from a study of blood T cell repertoires in COVID-19. Study as a whole: The study drew acute and convalescent COVID-19 samples from the United States, Italy and Spain.

In the study's own analysis: Amplification with reference gene primers provided the estimates of nucleated cell counts. Assay used: immunoSEQ multiplex PCR; TCRdb lists only in-frame clones, some missing. V and J calls and clone size follow that table, whereas D and trimming were derived from the DNA. The sample lists under 40,000 clones, 75% to 90% occurring once. CDR3 length equals 15 residues. Germline V gene sequence: CDR1 SGHRS, CDR2 YFSETQ. J was trimmed by 9 bases and V by 0 bases; bases with no gene match: 4. Input material: peripheral blood. The chain combines TRBV5-1 with TRBJ2-1; 12 nucleotides agree with TRBD2. The receptor was derived from a human donor in a cohort sampled during active COVID-19. The CDR3 nucleotides are TGCGCCAGCAGCTTGGAACTAGCGGGAGGAAGTGAGCAGTTCTTC. It codes for CASSLELAGGSEQFF. The full variable domain, with the rest looked up from reference TRBV5-1 and TRBJ2-1, is KAGVTQTPRYLIKTRGQQVTLSCSPISGHRSVSWYQQTPGQGLQFLFEYFSETQRNKGNFPGRFSGRQFSNSRSEMNVSTLELGDSALYLCASSLELAGGSEQFFGPGTRLTVL.